This passage covers 25 T cell receptor beta chains from one sample sequenced in a study of graft-versus-host responses after intestinal transplantation. The method was immunoSEQ multiplex PCR; TCRdb's version includes in-frame clones alone and lacks a portion of them. The repertoire consists of about 54,000 clones, with about 90% occurring once and the leading ten covering around 5.5%. The sequenced sample was PBMCs, obtained approximately 660 days after intestinal transplant. Receptors originate from a human patient who received an intestinal transplant, so some T cells may come from the graft donor.

V usage is TRBV6-1 and J usage is TRBJ1-1; no clear D. Germline CDR1 MNHNS, CDR2 SASEGT. The CDR3 spans 13 residues. Trimming took off 4 bases at V and 4 bases at J, with 10 bases between the two ends. The CDR3 sequence: CASSVPLLTEAFF. The CDR3 nucleotides read TGTGCCAGCAGTGTCCCTTTACTCACTGAAGCTTTCTTT.

This chain links TRBV30 with TRBJ2-3; D is possibly TRBD2 (6 bases). Germline CDR1 is GTSNPN and CDR2 is SVGIG (reference sequence). Trimming removed 0 bases from V and 1 base from J, with 8 bases in between. CDR3 length equals 14 residues. The CDR3, as DNA: TGTGCCTGGAGTGTATCGGGGGGCACAGATACGCAGTATTTT. Residues: CAWSVSGGTDTQYF.

V gene TRBV5-1 combines with J gene TRBJ2-7, with 12 bases matching TRBD1. Trimming cost V 4 bases and J 9 bases; bases outside gene matches: 8. The CDR3 runs 14 residues. Germline values: CDR1 SGHRS, CDR2 YFSETQ. CDR3: CASSPGTGGDLQYF. CDR3 bases: TGCGCCAGCAGCCCCGGGACAGGGGGCGATTTGCAGTACTTC.

The CDR3 nucleotides are TGTGCCAGCAGCTCCCGAGGGGCCAGTAACTATGGCTACACCTTC. It is translated as CASSSRGASNYGYTF. J is TRBJ1-2 and V is TRBV11-2, with TRBD1 as a possible D gene (5 bases). This CDR3 contains 15 residues. V lost 4 bases and J lost 1, with 13 bases in between. Germline loops: CDR1 SGHAT, CDR2 FQNNGV.

The chain recombines TRBV5-4 with TRBJ2-1, with D unclear. Trimming took off 4 bases at V and 0 bases at J, with 20 bases between the two ends. This CDR3 has 18 amino acids. Germline values: CDR1 SGHNT, CDR2 YYREEE (reference sequence). CDR3 region: CASSPTLSTLSSYNEQFF. The CDR3 coding sequence is TGTGCCAGCAGCCCTACCTTATCGACACTGAGCTCCTACAATGAGCAGTTCTTC.

This clone was picked up a small number of times. The chain links TRBV10-3 to TRBJ1-1; D gene unclear. Trimming removed 3 bases at V and 4 bases at J, with 9 bases between. There are 13 residues in the CDR3. Germline CDR1 and CDR2: ENHRY and SYGVKD. The CDR3 spells CAISENPGTEAFF. CDR3 nucleotides: TGTGCCATCAGTGAAAACCCGGGCACTGAAGCTTTCTTT.

The chain employs TRBV9 and TRBJ2-1, with 9 bases identical to TRBD1. Germline V gene data show CDR1 as SGDLS and CDR2 as YYNGEE. CDR3 length equals 13 residues. Germline trimming cut 5 bases from V and 12 bases from J; bases unmatched to any gene: 9. CDR3 in amino acids: CASSGGQGLLQFF. CDR3 sequence (DNA): TGTGCCAGCAGTGGAGGACAGGGGTTGTTGCAGTTCTTC.

V usage is TRBV11-3 and J usage is TRBJ2-1; unclear D gene. Germline-derived CDR1 and CDR2 are SGHNT and YENEEA. V was clipped by 1 base and J by 4 bases, with 14 bases between them. CDR3 size: 16 residues. CDR3 region: CASSLGTGLRYNEQFF. The DNA for the CDR3 is TGTGCCAGCAGCTTAGGAACGGGCCTACGGTACAATGAGCAGTTCTTC. The entire variable domain, with the rest obtained from reference TRBV11-3 and TRBJ2-1, is as follows: EAGVVQSPRYKIIEKKQPVAFWCNPISGHNTLYWYLQNLGQGPELLIRYENEEAVDDSQLPKDRFSAERLKGVDSTLKIQPAELGDSAVYLCASSLGTGLRYNEQFFGPGTRLTVL.

This chain links TRBV6-5 with TRBJ1-2, with D maybe TRBD1 (6 bases). Trimming removed 4 bases at V and 8 bases at J, with 14 bases between. This CDR3 region has 13 residues. Germline loops: CDR1 MNHEY, CDR2 SVGAGI. The CDR3 DNA reads as TGTGCCAGCAGTTCCTACAGGGCGGGCGGCTACACCTTC. Translated: CASSSYRAGGYTF.

The rearrangement links TRBV19 to TRBJ2-3, with 8 bases lining up with TRBD2. With 4 bases clipped from V and 3 bases from J, the junction kept 3 bases outside the gene matches. Germline assignment: CDR1 LNHDA and CDR2 SQIVND (reference sequence). This CDR3 has 14 amino acids. DNA for the CDR3: TGTGCCAGTAGTAGCGGGGGGACGACAGATACGCAGTATTTT. Protein: CASSSGGTTDTQYF.

The rearrangement uses TRBV7-9 and TRBJ2-3; 15 nucleotides agree with TRBD2. The germline CDR1 and CDR2 sequences are SEHNR and FQNEAQ (reference sequence). The CDR3 has 19 amino acids. With 5 bases clipped from V and 3 bases from J, the junction kept 12 bases outside the gene matches. CDR3: CASSPGLAGGPSKTDTQYF. The CDR3, as DNA: TGTGCCAGCAGCCCGGGACTAGCGGGGGGCCCCTCCAAAACAGATACGCAGTATTTT.

This sequence joins TRBV11-2 and TRBJ1-3; weak D call: TRBD1 (5 bases). Looked up from germline, CDR1 is SGHAT and CDR2 is FQNNGV. The CDR3 is 14 residues long. V lost 4 bases to trimming and J lost 8 bases, with 15 bases between them. The CDR3 DNA follows: TGTGCCAGCAGCTCGCGGGGACTTCTGGACACCATATATTTT. It translates to CASSSRGLLDTIYF.

This clone was recorded only once. This chain links TRBV29-1 with TRBJ2-5, with 13 bases that match TRBD2. CDR1 and CDR2 (germline): SQVTM, ANQGSEA. After removal of 6 bases from V and 5 bases from J, the junction contained 9 bases not matched to a gene. There are 15 residues in the CDR3. CDR3 loop: CSVGTSGAGMETQYF. Here the CDR3 DNA reads TGCAGCGTGGGGACTAGCGGGGCGGGGATGGAGACCCAGTACTTC.

The chain links TRBV5-3 to TRBJ1-2; D ambiguous. TRBV5-3 is an ORF; its function is uncertain. The CDR3 is 14 residues long. V lost 0 bases, J lost 2 bases, and 8 bases lay in between. The CDR3 here is CARSLEGDNYGYTF. In DNA, the CDR3 is TGTGCCAGAAGCTTGGAGGGTGACAACTATGGCTACACCTTC.

This clone was detected only once. In DNA form, the CDR3 reads TGTGCCAGCAGCGCTGAGTATTTT. The encoded protein is CASSAEYF. This rearrangement joins TRBV9 to TRBJ2-3; D is ambiguous. V was pared by 3 bases and J by 13 bases, with 3 bases between. The germline CDR1 and CDR2 sequences are SGDLS and YYNGEE. This CDR3 comprises 8 residues.

This rearrangement joins TRBV10-2 to TRBJ2-4, with D possibly TRBD2 on 5 matching bases. Germline assignment: CDR1 WSHSY and CDR2 SAAADI. The length of the CDR3 is 16 residues. The V end was cut by 2 bases, the J end by 0 bases, with 11 bases between. CDR3 sequence reads: CASSETGNLAKNIQYF. For the CDR3, the DNA is TGCGCCAGCAGTGAGACGGGGAACTTAGCCAAAAACATTCAGTACTTC.

The chain uses TRBV2 and TRBJ1-1, with 9 bases lining up with TRBD1. V lost 4 bases and J lost 5; bases outside the gene matches: 5. From germline, CDR1 is SNHLY and CDR2 FYNNEI. The CDR3 runs to 14 residues. The CDR3 region has the DNA TGTGCCAGCAGTGGAGAGACAGGGGGGACTGAAGCTTTCTTT. Residues: CASSGETGGTEAFF.

V and J are TRBV11-1 and TRBJ1-5; D is ambiguous. The V gene lost 1 base and the J gene lost 0 bases, with 1 base spanning the gap. Germline V gene lookup returns CDR1 SGHAT and CDR2 FQDESV (reference sequence). The CDR3 is 13 residues long. DNA of the CDR3: TGTGCCAGCAGCTTAGGTAGCAATCAGCCCCAGCATTTT. This gives the protein CASSLGSNQPQHF.

The chain joins TRBV6-6 to TRBJ1-6; unclear D gene. The CDR3 runs to 13 residues. V was pared by 5 bases and J by 10 bases, with 12 bases between. Germline V lookup: CDR1 MNHNY, CDR2 SVGAGI (reference sequence). CDR3 bases: TGTGCCAGCAGTGATGTCATCGACTCACCCCTCCACTTT. Its translation is CASSDVIDSPLHF.

J is TRBJ2-7 and V is TRBV27, with 8 bases lining up with TRBD1. Trimming at V came to 2 bases and at J to 3 bases, leaving 9 bases not matched to a gene. From germline, CDR1 is MNHEY and CDR2 SMNVEV (reference sequence). There are 16 residues in the CDR3. As DNA, the CDR3 is TGTGCCAGCAGTTTAGGGCTGGACAGGGCAAACTACGAGCAGTACTTC. Protein: CASSLGLDRANYEQYF.

The rearrangement joins TRBV9 to TRBJ1-4; 8 bases match TRBD1. The V segment lost 4 bases and the J segment 9 bases; nucleotides outside the gene matches: 5. The CDR3 has 13 amino acids. From germline, CDR1 is SGDLS and CDR2 YYNGEE. CDR3 amino acids: CASSPGQAKKLFF. CDR3 nucleotide sequence: TGTGCCAGCAGCCCGGGACAGGCGAAAAAACTGTTTTTT. The whole variable domain, remainder taken from reference TRBV9 and TRBJ1-4, is DSGVTQTPKHLITATGQRVTLRCSPRSGDLSVYWYQQSLDQGLQFLIQYYNGEERAKGNILERFSAQQFPDLHSELNLSSLELGDSALYFCASSPGQAKKLFFGSGTQLSVL.

The gene calls are TRBV7-9 and TRBJ1-4; D call uncertain. This CDR3 has 15 residues. Germline V gene sequence: CDR1 SEHNR, CDR2 FQNEAQ (reference sequence). V lost 1 base and J lost 11, with 17 bases in between. CDR3 sequence reads: CASSLVGQHGGKLFF. For the CDR3, the DNA is TGTGCCAGCAGCTTAGTAGGTCAGCACGGTGGGAAACTGTTTTTT.

J is TRBJ1-1 and V is TRBV6-1; D unresolved. This CDR3 is built from 14 residues. V dropped 3 bases and J dropped 2 bases, with 10 bases sitting between them. Germline CDR1 reads MNHNS; CDR2 reads SASEGT. The CDR3: CASSESAENTEAFF. CDR3 nucleotides: TGTGCCAGCAGTGAGTCTGCTGAAAACACTGAAGCTTTCTTT.

This rearrangement joins TRBV10-3 to TRBJ1-4; D is undetermined. V lost 2 bases to trimming and J lost 8 bases, with 6 bases between them. Germline CDR1 reads ENHRY; CDR2 reads SYGVKD. The CDR3 contains 12 residues. DNA of the CDR3: TGTGCCATCAGTGAGCGGAGGGAAAAACTGTTTTTT. Its translation is CAISERREKLFF.

This chain links TRBV10-2 with TRBJ1-4, with unresolved D. Trimming removed 5 bases from V and 1 base from J, with 8 bases in between. The CDR3 totals 14 residues. Germline V gene sequence: CDR1 WSHSY, CDR2 SAAADI. Here the CDR3 DNA reads TGCGCCAGCAGTTGGAGGTTAACTAATGAAAAACTGTTTTTT. Its protein is CASSWRLTNEKLFF.